This TCR beta chain was found in a study of identical twins. TCRdb processed the 5' RACE reads anew with MiXCR; each CDR3 protein has one entry. Of around 1.7 million distinct CDR3 sequences listed, about 32% were seen once; the top ten hold about 0.25%. To note about this clonotype: This may be a read error, as it is one base from a much larger clone.

Sequencing was done on a sample of cord blood. This TCR was recovered from a newborn girl in good health.

The CDR3 spells CASSLSVGGYEQFF. The CDR3 DNA is TGTGCCAGCAGTTTATCGGTAGGGGGCTACGAGCAGTTCTTC. The J gene is TRBJ2-1, the V gene TRBV28; 7 positions match TRBD1. The CDR3 sequence is 14 residues long. V gave up 1 base and J gave up 10 bases; unmatched junction bases: 7. The germline CDR1 and CDR2 sequences are MDHEN and SYDVKM.